This passage covers 9 T cell receptor beta chains from one sample sequenced in a study of blood T cell repertoires in COVID-19. Some clones are missing from TCRdb's copy, which holds only in-frame ones; the method was immunoSEQ multiplex PCR. Of some 390,000 clones listed, roughly 90% are singletons. The sample consisted of PBMCs or T cells enriched from blood (not recorded which). The source is a woman aged 25 to 45 who had recovered from COVID-19.

The chain combines TRBV19 with TRBJ1-6; D ambiguous. V lost 5 bases to trimming and J lost 5 bases, with 13 bases between them. The CDR3 has 15 amino acids. The germline V gene encodes CDR1 LNHDA and CDR2 SQIVND (reference sequence). The CDR3 region has the DNA TGTGCCAGTAGTCGCCTTGGCGGGGATAATTCACCCCTCCACTTT. As protein: CASSRLGGDNSPLHF.

The sample holds one count of this clone. The rearrangement joins TRBV5-4 to TRBJ1-2; D remains unclear. V was shortened by 4 bases and J by 6 bases, with 16 bases between the two germline ends. Germline CDR1 reads SGHNT; CDR2 reads YYREEE (reference sequence). The CDR3 is 14 amino acids. DNA for the CDR3: TGTGCCAGCAGCGCAGGACTAGGGAGAGATGGCTACACCTTC. It specifies CASSAGLGRDGYTF.

J is TRBJ2-3 and V is TRBV5-6; tentative D call: TRBD1 (7 bases). There are 14 residues in the CDR3. Germline V gene lookup returns CDR1 SGHDT and CDR2 YYEEEE. Trimming stripped 5 bases from V and 2 bases from J, with 12 bases between. CDR3 nucleotide sequence: TGTGCCAGCAGACAGGGGACTTACACAGATACGCAGTATTTT. This codes for CASRQGTYTDTQYF.

V is TRBV4-3 and J is TRBJ2-7; no definite D call. Germline CDR1 LGHNA, CDR2 YSLEER. Trimming removed 1 base at V and 6 bases at J, with 7 bases between. The CDR3 length is 12 residues. CDR3 region: CASSQGLSEQYF. The CDR3 DNA reads as TGCGCCAGCAGCCAAGGTCTGAGCGAGCAGTACTTC.

The V gene is TRBV4-1, the J gene TRBJ1-2; D is unresolved. Germline V lookup: CDR1 MGHRA, CDR2 YSYEKL. The V and J ends lost 1 base and 8 bases respectively, with 17 bases between them. There are 15 residues in the CDR3. CDR3 in amino acids: CASSQATARVGGYTF. DNA of the CDR3: TGCGCCAGCAGCCAAGCTACCGCGAGGGTGGGGGGCTACACCTTC.

The chain links TRBV29-1 to TRBJ1-6; 10 bases agree with TRBD1. V gave up 6 bases and J gave up 3 bases; unmatched junction bases: 2. Germline loops: CDR1 SQVTM, CDR2 ANQGSEA. The CDR3 is made up of 14 amino acids. CDR3 in amino acids: CSVRTGGYNSPLHF. The CDR3 nucleotides read TGCAGCGTGAGGACAGGGGGCTATAATTCACCCCTCCACTTT.

The chain carries TRBV7-9 and TRBJ2-1, with 8 bases identical to TRBD2. Germline CDR1 reads SEHNR; CDR2 reads FQNEAQ (reference sequence). V dropped 6 bases and J dropped 4; count of bases not matched to a gene: 8. This CDR3 spans 15 amino acids. The CDR3 loop is CASRPLLAGYNEQFF. CDR3 coding DNA: TGTGCCAGCAGGCCCCTTCTAGCGGGTTACAATGAGCAGTTCTTC.

This chain joins TRBV2 and TRBJ2-6; D is ambiguous. Germline-derived CDR1 and CDR2 are SNHLY and FYNNEI. V lost 4 bases to trimming and J lost 2 bases, with 6 bases between them. CDR3 length: 14 amino acids. In nucleotides, the CDR3 is TGTGCCAGCAGTGCGGGTGCTGGGGCCAACGTCCTGACTTTC. Its protein is CASSAGAGANVLTF. The full variable domain, with the rest looked up from reference TRBV2 and TRBJ2-6, is EPEVTQTPSHQVTQMGQEVILRCVPISNHLYFYWYRQILGQKVEFLVSFYNNEISEKSEIFDDQFSVERPDGSNFTLKIRSTKLEDSAMYFCASSAGAGANVLTFGAGSRLTVL.

The chain has TRBV4-1 and TRBJ1-1; 8 bases match TRBD1. Germline V gene lookup returns CDR1 MGHRA and CDR2 YSYEKL. The CDR3 is 15 amino acids. J lost 6 bases, V lost 1 base, and 7 bases had no gene match. CDR3: CASSQVGQGAAEAFF. The DNA for the CDR3 is TGCGCCAGCAGCCAAGTGGGGCAGGGGGCCGCTGAAGCTTTCTTT.